This T cell receptor beta chain was sequenced during a study of blood T cell repertoires in COVID-19. Looking at the study overall: Italy, Spain and the United States were the sources of the convalescent and acute COVID-19 samples. PBMCs, B-cell-depleted T cells, or T cells provided the cDNA or gDNA that made up the material.

V dropped 2 bases and J dropped 4 bases, with 11 bases sitting between them. The CDR3 contains 13 residues. Germline CDR1 reads SQVTM; CDR2 reads ANQGSEA. The sample holds one count of this clone. TCRdb's table, derived via immunoSEQ multiplex PCR, lists solely in-frame clones and lacks some. The table lists 140,000 or so clones, 87% of them singletons. This clonotype originated in a woman between 45 and 60 years old with acute or convalescent COVID-19. The chain couples TRBV29-1 to TRBJ1-1, with TRBD1 as a possible D gene (6 bases). The sample consisted of peripheral blood. The CDR3: CSVEITGSTEAFF. The CDR3 DNA follows: TGCAGCGTTGAAATAACAGGGAGCACTGAAGCTTTCTTT.